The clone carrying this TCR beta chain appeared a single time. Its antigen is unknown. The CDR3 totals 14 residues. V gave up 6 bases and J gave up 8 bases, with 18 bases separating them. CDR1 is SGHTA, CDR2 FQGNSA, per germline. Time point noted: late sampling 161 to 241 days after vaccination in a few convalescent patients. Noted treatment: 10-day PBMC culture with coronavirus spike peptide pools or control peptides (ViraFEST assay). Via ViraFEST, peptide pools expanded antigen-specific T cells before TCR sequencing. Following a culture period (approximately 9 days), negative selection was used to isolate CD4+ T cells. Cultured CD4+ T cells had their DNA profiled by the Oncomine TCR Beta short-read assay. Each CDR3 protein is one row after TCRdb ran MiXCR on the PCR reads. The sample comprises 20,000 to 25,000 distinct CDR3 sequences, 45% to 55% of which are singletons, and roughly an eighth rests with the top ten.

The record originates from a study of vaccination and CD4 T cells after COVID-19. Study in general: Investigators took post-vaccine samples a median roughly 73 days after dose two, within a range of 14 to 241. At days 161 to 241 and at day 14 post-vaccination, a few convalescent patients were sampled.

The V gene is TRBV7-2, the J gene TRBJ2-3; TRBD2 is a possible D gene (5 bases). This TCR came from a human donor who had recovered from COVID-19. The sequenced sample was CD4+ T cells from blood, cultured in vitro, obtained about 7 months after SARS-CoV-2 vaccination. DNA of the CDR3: TGTGCCAGCAGTTCCGACTACGGGATTGTTACGCAGTATTTT. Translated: CASSSDYGIVTQYF.